This TCR beta chain was sequenced during a study of cytomegalovirus exposure and HLA in healthy donors. Overall study results and limits: What a later analysis showed was that several of the most significant clusters appeared linked to common viral pathogens. What a later analysis reportedly showed was that an Asian-associated ancestry cluster had fewer N-insertions than the approximately 670-donor mean. In a later analysis, TCR beta V- and J-gene trimming showed a link to a missense DCLRE1C variant. Some highly shared sequence variants likely arose as a pipeline artifact.

Germline V gene sequence: CDR1 MNHEY, CDR2 SMNVEV (reference sequence). The CDR3 has 15 residues. Trimming removed 4 bases from V and 8 bases from J; junction bases left unmatched: 7. As for this clone: Its antigen is currently unknown.

In the PCR, 60 Vbeta and 13 Jbeta primers were used. Measured with immunoSEQ multiplex PCR; TCRdb has only the in-frame clones, and not every one. Among 90,000 to 95,000 clones, roughly 80% were seen once, and the ten largest hold roughly 1.2%. The V call is TRBV27, the J call TRBJ2-4, with 11 nucleotides matching TRBD1. The receptor was isolated from a girl aged 2 to 9 in good health and CMV-seropositive. Sequenced sample: PBMCs. CDR3 sequence reads: CASSWTGGRLDIQYF. The CDR3 nucleotides are TGTGCCAGCAGTTGGACAGGGGGCCGCCTGGACATTCAGTACTTC.